This TCR beta chain emerged from a study of human T cells and chemical hapten exposure. Study context: The use of 2% DPC on around 2 cm by around 2 cm of upper inner arm skin constituted sensitization.

TCRdb passed the RACE reads through MiXCR, listing each CDR3 protein once. The sample shows about 80,000 distinct CDR3 sequences, about a tenth of them seen only once. This clonotype was recorded many times. This CDR3 comprises 15 residues. V was cut by 2 bases and J by 0 bases, with 9 bases left in between. Time point here: patch test 2, 6 weeks after DPC sensitization. Treatment noted: therapeutic diphenylcyclopropenone sensitization with weekly scalp DPC. Extraction yielded total RNA from whole blood (unfractionated). Sequencing was performed on whole blood, taken in connection with sensitization to the hapten diphenylcyclopropenone (DPC). The receptor was isolated from a woman aged 25-40 years with alopecia areata. Some clones in this sample may be carry-over from other donors' samples. The chain employs TRBV12-3 or TRBV12-4 and TRBJ2-3; D may correspond to TRBD1 or TRBD2 (5 bases each). CDR3 nucleotides: TGTGCCAGCAGTTTAAGGGGACCTAGCACAGATACGCAGTATTTT. Amino acids: CASSLRGPSTDTQYF.